This TCR beta chain was sequenced in a study of cytomegalovirus exposure and HLA in healthy donors. The PCR used 60 Vbeta and 13 Jbeta primers. Clones were sequenced by immunoSEQ multiplex PCR, and TCRdb holds only the in-frame ones, with some missing. The profile shows fewer than 200,000 clones, roughly three quarters of them singletons. From germline, CDR1 is LGHNA and CDR2 YNFKEQ. The CDR3 consists of 16 residues. V lost 4 bases, J lost 1 base, and 7 bases stayed unmatched. The rearrangement links TRBV4-2 to TRBJ2-3; 8 nucleotides match TRBD2. The TCR comes from a young man in good health and CMV-seropositive. The sample was PBMCs. The CDR3 is CASSPRTSIRTDTQYF. The CDR3 region has the DNA TGTGCCAGCAGCCCCCGGACTAGCATTCGCACAGATACGCAGTATTTT.